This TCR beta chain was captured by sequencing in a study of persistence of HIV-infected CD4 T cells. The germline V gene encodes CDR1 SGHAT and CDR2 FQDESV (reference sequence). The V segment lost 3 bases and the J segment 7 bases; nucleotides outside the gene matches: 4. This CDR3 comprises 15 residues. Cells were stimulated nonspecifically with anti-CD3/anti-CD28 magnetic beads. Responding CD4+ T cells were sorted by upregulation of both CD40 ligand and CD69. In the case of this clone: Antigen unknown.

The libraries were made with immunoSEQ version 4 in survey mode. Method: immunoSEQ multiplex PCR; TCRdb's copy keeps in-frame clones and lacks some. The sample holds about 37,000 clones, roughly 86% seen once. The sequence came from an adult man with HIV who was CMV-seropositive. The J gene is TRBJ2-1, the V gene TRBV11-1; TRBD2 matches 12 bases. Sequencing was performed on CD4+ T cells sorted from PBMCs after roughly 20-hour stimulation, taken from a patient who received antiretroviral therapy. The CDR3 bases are TGTGCCAGCAGCTTTCTAGCGGGAGGGCGGAATGAGCAGTTCTTC. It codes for CASSFLAGGRNEQFF.